This T cell receptor (beta chain) comes out of a study of T cell responses to AZD1222 COVID-19 vaccine. The length of the CDR3 is 16 residues. V was pared by 2 bases and J by 4 bases, with 9 bases of the junction left unmatched. Germline CDR1 is MNHNS and CDR2 is SASEGT. In regard to this clone: Antigen: not known.

Measured with immunoSEQ multiplex PCR; TCRdb has only the in-frame clones, and not every one. Of around 180,000 clones listed, just over 85% are singletons. Study results and caveats: After two AZD1222 doses, spike-specific TCR breadth and depth rose versus day 0. Nearly half of spike-specific TCRs reportedly target unmutated variant regions. Seropositive status at baseline applied to only six AZD1222 recipients. Donors were chiefly white British, with a greater number of females, and clonal diversity was perhaps underestimated.

The chain employs TRBV6-1 and TRBJ1-2; 8 nucleotides match TRBD1. This receptor was taken from an adult in good health. The material sequenced was peripheral blood, taken on day 0 of AZD1222 vaccination. Written as DNA, the CDR3 is TGTGCCAGCAGTGAATCCGGCGAGACAGGGGTCTATGGCTACACCTTC. Protein sequence: CASSESGETGVYGYTF.